This is a list of T cell receptor beta chains from one sample in a study of metastatic and nonmetastatic thyroid tumors. With MiXCR, TCRdb called clones anew from the PCR reads. There are approximately 37,000 clones in the sample; 15% occur only once, and under 20% lies in the top ten. The sequenced material came from blood. The receptors shown here come from a male donor with papillary thyroid cancer or a benign thyroid nodule (not recorded which). Some clones in this sample may be carry-over from other donors' samples. The CDR3 runs from the conserved cysteine through the conserved F or W. A D gene is named only where the DNA matches it firmly. Some rows have no size entry. The others give once, few or many, or a class for an expanded clone.

d_call clone_size j_call v_call cdr3_aa cdr3_nt
. many TRBJ2-3 TRBV11-3 CASSLRVDTQYF TGTGCCAGCAGCTTACGTGTAGATACGCAGTATTTT
. many TRBJ1-2 TRBV9 CASSDPLSGGALNYGYTF TGTGCCAGCAGCGACCCGCTCTCTGGGGGCGCCCTTAACTATGGCTACACCTTC
TRBD1 . TRBJ1-1 TRBV6-1 CASYPDRVNTEAFF TGTGCCAGCTACCCTGACAGGGTTAACACTGAAGCTTTCTTT
. many TRBJ1-3 TRBV5-1 CASSLDRGNTIYF TGCGCCAGCAGCTTGGACAGGGGAAACACCATATATTTT
TRBD1 few TRBJ2-7 TRBV6-1 CASRGDRAEEQYF TGTGCCAGCAGGGGTGACAGGGCGGAAGAGCAGTACTTC
. few TRBJ2-7 TRBV2 CASSLSEISYEQYF TGTGCCAGCAGTTTATCGGAGATTTCCTACGAGCAGTACTTC
. . TRBJ2-3 TRBV6-1 CASRAPVWGTQYF TGTGCCAGCAGGGCACCCGTTTGGGGTACGCAGTATTTT
TRBD2 many TRBJ2-5 TRBV15 CATSRDGLAGQETQYF TGTGCCACCAGCAGAGACGGCCTAGCGGGACAAGAGACCCAGTACTTC
. many TRBJ2-2 TRBV11-2 CASSLSGSNTGELFF TGTGCCAGCAGCTTGTCGGGCTCGAACACCGGGGAGCTGTTTTTT
TRBD1 many TRBJ1-1 TRBV6-1 CASSGPGTGLNTEAFF TGTGCCAGCAGTGGGCCCGGGACAGGGTTAAACACTGAAGCTTTCTTT
. many TRBJ2-7 TRBV5-8 CASSLKYEQYF TGTGCCAGCAGCTTGAAGTACGAGCAGTACTTC
TRBD1 many TRBJ1-1 TRBV12-3/TRBV12-4 CASSLSTGGRIPEAFF TGTGCCAGCAGTCTCTCGACAGGGGGGAGGATCCCTGAAGCTTTCTTT
. . TRBJ2-5 TRBV7-8 CASSFLEILGETQYF TGTGCCAGCAGCTTTCTCGAGATCCTGGGAGAGACCCAGTACTTC
TRBD2 . TRBJ2-5 TRBV4-2 CASSGGGRAFSETQYF TGTGCCAGCAGCGGGGGCGGGAGGGCCTTCAGCGAGACCCAGTACTTC
. . TRBJ2-1 TRBV10-3 CAISVSAGRTNEQFF TGTGCCATCTCTGTTTCTGCGGGCCGTACGAATGAGCAGTTCTTC
. many TRBJ2-5 TRBV5-1 CASSQGLQETQYF TGCGCCAGCAGCCAAGGGTTGCAAGAGACCCAGTACTTC
. . TRBJ2-3 TRBV9 CASSGRGVSHSTDTQYF TGTGCCAGCAGCGGCCGAGGGGTGTCTCATAGCACAGATACGCAGTATTTT
TRBD1 . TRBJ1-2 TRBV2 CASSGGGSYGYTF TGTGCCAGCAGCGGAGGGGGCTCCTATGGCTACACCTTC
. few TRBJ2-2 TRBV6-2/TRBV6-3 CASSYSRNTWELFF TGTGCCAGCAGTTACTCAAGGAACACTTGGGAGCTGTTTTTT
. many TRBJ2-3 TRBV18 CASSGSLGGDTQYF TGTGCCAGCTCAGGCTCCCTAGGAGGGGATACGCAGTATTTT
. few TRBJ2-3 TRBV5-1 CASSGPGDSGHSTDTQYF TGCGCCAGCAGCGGTCCCGGAGATAGCGGTCACAGCACAGATACGCAGTATTTT
TRBD2 many TRBJ2-1 TRBV28 CASSPGGRDYNEQFF TGTGCCAGCAGTCCAGGCGGGAGGGATTACAATGAGCAGTTCTTC
TRBD2 many TRBJ2-5 TRBV27 CASSKGLAGEETQYF TGTGCCAGCAGCAAAGGACTAGCGGGAGAGGAGACCCAGTACTTC
. many TRBJ2-6 TRBV6-1 CASSPPTAAGANVLTF TGTGCCAGCAGCCCCCCAACGGCGGCTGGGGCCAACGTCCTGACTTTC
. . TRBJ2-5 TRBV5-8 CASSNLRGETQYF TGTGCCAGCAGCAACCTCAGGGGAGAGACCCAGTACTTC
. . TRBJ2-1 TRBV27 CASRWGTERSGEQFF TGTGCCAGCAGGTGGGGGACGGAACGATCCGGTGAGCAGTTCTTC
TRBD1 many TRBJ1-1 TRBV7-8 CASSLVARGTEAFF TGTGCCAGCAGCTTAGTGGCCAGGGGGACTGAAGCTTTCTTT
TRBD2 many TRBJ2-7 TRBV12-3/TRBV12-4 CASSLTPSGGRIYEQYF TGTGCCAGCAGTTTGACACCCTCGGGCGGGAGAATCTACGAGCAGTACTTC
. . TRBJ2-5 TRBV30 CAWSKLGGGQETHYF TGTGCCTGGAGTAAATTAGGTGGTGGCCAAGAGACCCATTACTTC
. many TRBJ2-1 TRBV11-3 CASSLFGGTLQFF TGTGCCAGCAGCTTATTTGGGGGGACTCTGCAGTTCTTC
. many TRBJ2-7 TRBV18 CASSPPTGIGSYEQYF TGTGCCAGCTCACCACCGACCGGGATAGGCTCCTACGAGCAGTACTTC
TRBD2 many TRBJ2-3 TRBV30 CAWSLGTSGSTDTQYF TGTGCCTGGAGTCTAGGGACTAGCGGGAGCACAGATACGCAGTATTTT
TRBD2 many TRBJ2-1 TRBV11-2 CASSPLGASGSGEQFF TGTGCCAGCAGCCCCCTTGGGGCTAGCGGGAGCGGTGAGCAGTTCTTC